Below are 23 T cell receptor beta chains sequenced from a single sample in a study of blood T cells in healthy people across ages. Combining a sample-barcoded 5' primer with a J-beta primer mix, a second PCR ran for roughly 6 to 12 cycles. A single record per CDR3 protein comes from TCRdb applying MiXCR to the 5' RACE reads. The sample has approximately 1,700,000 distinct CDR3 sequences; about two fifths are singletons. The sequencing input was blood. Receptors originate from a human donor in good health.

CDR3 amino acids: CSARRQPAGENTEAFF. The DNA of the CDR3 is TGCAGTGCTAGGCGACAGCCCGCGGGTGAGAACACTGAAGCTTTCTTT. The V gene is TRBV20-1, the J gene TRBJ1-1, with D possibly TRBD1 on 5 matching bases. The length of the CDR3 is 16 residues. CDR1 DFQATT and CDR2 SNEGSKA come from the germline V gene (reference sequence). Trimming cost V 3 bases and J 1 base, with 18 bases left between them.

The CDR3 region is CASSLMTGKVAQYF. CDR3 nucleotides: TGTGCCAGCAGTTTAATGACAGGGAAGGTGGCGCAGTATTTT. The gene calls are TRBV12-3 or TRBV12-4 and TRBJ2-3, with TRBD1 matching 7 bases. The CDR3 totals 14 residues. V was clipped by 2 bases and J by 10 bases; unmatched bases: 9.

The J gene is TRBJ2-1, the V gene TRBV4-1; tentatively, D is TRBD2 (6 bases). Germline CDR1 is MGHRA and CDR2 is YSYEKL. The CDR3 extends over 12 amino acids. V lost 3 bases and J lost 9, with 9 bases in between. CDR3 nucleotides: TGCGCCAGCAGCCACCTGACTAGTGAGCAGTTCTTC. It translates to CASSHLTSEQFF.

This clonotype was detected only a few times. The genes are TRBV6-2 or TRBV6-3 and TRBJ2-7; possibly TRBD1 or TRBD2 for D (9 bases each). The germline V gene encodes CDR1 MNHEY and CDR2 SVGEGT. The V gene lost 4 bases and the J gene lost 5 bases, with 18 bases spanning the gap. The CDR3 has 15 amino acids. CDR3: CASSSSGDRVHEQYF. The CDR3 coding sequence is TGTGCCAGCAGTTCTAGCGGGGACAGGGTTCACGAGCAGTACTTC.

J is TRBJ2-4 and V is TRBV18; the D is unclear. CDR1 and CDR2 from the germline V gene are KGHSH and LQKENI. Trimming left V 6 bases short and J 0 bases short, with 12 bases between. The CDR3 is 15 amino acids. The CDR3: CASSADGLAKNIQYF. CDR3 DNA: TGTGCCAGCTCTGCCGACGGTCTAGCCAAAAACATTCAGTACTTC.

This clonotype has a handful of counts. The J gene is TRBJ2-3, the V gene TRBV15; 7 bases align to TRBD2. The CDR3 is 15 amino acids. CDR1 and CDR2 (germline): LNHNV, YYDKDF (reference sequence). V shed 4 bases and J 3 bases; nucleotides not matched to a gene: 7. CDR3 loop: CATSTGLPNTDTQYF. The DNA for the CDR3 is TGTGCCACCAGCACGGGACTACCTAATACAGATACGCAGTATTTT.

The chain is built from TRBV29-1 and TRBJ1-5, with 7 bases identical to TRBD1. The V segment lost 3 bases and the J segment 4 bases; nucleotides outside the gene matches: 6. Germline V gene lookup returns CDR1 SQVTM and CDR2 ANQGSEA. This CDR3 is built from 14 residues. The CDR3 DNA reads as TGCAGCGTTGACGCCGGGGACAGAAATCAGCCCCAGCATTTT. It codes for CSVDAGDRNQPQHF. The full variable domain, with the rest looked up from reference TRBV29-1 and TRBJ1-5, is SAVISQKPSRDICQRGTSLTIQCQVDSQVTMMFWYRQQPGQSLTLIATANQGSEATYESGFVIDKFPISRPNLTFSTLTVSNMSPEDSSIYLCSVDAGDRNQPQHFGDGTRLSIL.

This clonotype was recorded at least ten times. The chain links TRBV6-5 to TRBJ2-5, with a tentative D call TRBD2 (5 bases). Germline loops: CDR1 MNHEY, CDR2 SVGAGI. The CDR3 runs to 12 residues. Trimming shortened V by 6 bases and J by 10 bases, and 15 bases separated the two germline ends. The CDR3 DNA reads as TGTGCCAGCAGCCGAGGGCGTGGGATCCAGTACTTC. It encodes CASSRGRGIQYF.

V and J are TRBV4-2 and TRBJ1-2, with 7 nucleotides matching TRBD1. Unmatched junction bases numbered 4, after V lost 3 bases and J lost 0 bases. CDR1 and CDR2 from the germline V gene are LGHNA and YNFKEQ. The CDR3 is 15 residues long. CDR3 in DNA: TGTGCCAGCAGCCAGACAGGGCCAGCTAACTATGGCTACACCTTC. This codes for CASSQTGPANYGYTF.

This chain joins TRBV7-9 and TRBJ1-4; the D gene is possibly TRBD1 (5 bases). The germline CDR1 and CDR2 sequences are SEHNR and FQNEAQ (reference sequence). This CDR3 region has 13 residues. The V gene lost 3 bases and the J gene lost 8 bases, with 10 bases spanning the gap. In DNA, the CDR3 is TGTGCCAGCAGCTTCCGGGACCCGGAAAAACTGTTTTTT. Its protein product is CASSFRDPEKLFF.

This chain links TRBV7-2 with TRBJ1-2; maybe TRBD1 (6 bases). The germline CDR1 and CDR2 sequences are SGHTA and FQGNSA. The CDR3 loop spans 15 amino acids. Trimming left V 2 bases short and J 7 bases short, with 17 bases between. The CDR3 sequence is CASSLPPTGRSGYTF. The CDR3 bases are TGTGCCAGCAGCTTACCCCCCACAGGGAGGTCTGGCTACACCTTC.

This clonotype showed up just a few times. The V and J genes are TRBV20-1 and TRBJ2-1; 14 bases align to TRBD2. V trimming: 6 bases; J trimming: 10 bases; junction bases outside the gene matches: 8. Per germline, CDR1 DFQATT and CDR2 SNEGSKA (reference sequence). CDR3 size: 14 residues. This CDR3 is CSARLAGGTPEQFF. The CDR3 DNA reads as TGCAGTGCCAGACTAGCGGGGGGGACTCCCGAGCAGTTCTTC.

The table lists this clonotype with a few counts. The chain uses TRBV7-2 and TRBJ2-7; 10 bases are shared with TRBD1. Germline V lookup: CDR1 SGHTA, CDR2 FQGNSA. The CDR3 has 15 residues. J lost 4 bases, V lost 7 bases, and 10 bases had no gene match. CDR3 bases: TGTGCCAGCACCTCGGGAGGGACAGGGGTGTACGAGCAGTACTTC. Translation: CASTSGGTGVYEQYF.

This sequence joins TRBV5-1 and TRBJ1-2; a weak D match, TRBD1 (5 bases). CDR1 is SGHRS, CDR2 YFSETQ, per germline. The CDR3 totals 13 residues. Trimming took 4 bases from V and 0 from J, leaving 7 bases between them. CDR3 sequence (DNA): TGCGCCAGCAGCATGACAGCTAACTATGGCTACACCTTC. Its protein product is CASSMTANYGYTF.

In its sample, this clonotype was seen a few times. This chain links TRBV24-1 with TRBJ2-1, with 8 bases lining up with TRBD1. CDR1 is KGHDR, CDR2 SFDVKD, per germline. J was trimmed by 5 bases and V by 3 bases; bases with no gene match: 2. CDR3 length: 14 residues. Here the CDR3 DNA reads TGTGCCACCAGTGATGCGGGACAGGACAATGAGCAGTTCTTC. The encoded protein is CATSDAGQDNEQFF.

This chain joins TRBV20-1 and TRBJ1-2; D may be TRBD1 (5 bases). V was trimmed by 6 bases and J by 6 bases, leaving 11 bases between them. Per germline, CDR1 DFQATT and CDR2 SNEGSKA (reference sequence). This CDR3 spans 11 amino acids. The CDR3 here is CSAEWGDGYTF. For the CDR3, the DNA is TGCAGTGCGGAGTGGGGGGATGGCTACACCTTC.

This clonotype was counted at least ten times. V gene TRBV4-2 combines with J gene TRBJ2-3; TRBD1 is a possible D gene (6 bases). V was shortened by 4 bases and J by 3 bases, with 17 bases between the two germline ends. The CDR3 consists of 16 residues. Germline lookup yields CDR1 LGHNA and CDR2 YNFKEQ. The CDR3 bases are TGTGCCAGCAGCCCTAAGGGGCAGGGGATGACAGATACGCAGTATTTT. As protein: CASSPKGQGMTDTQYF.

This clonotype was picked up a small number of times. The V call is TRBV4-2, the J call TRBJ2-1; 10 nucleotides align to TRBD2. The CDR3 loop spans 16 amino acids. V shed 3 bases and J 2 bases; nucleotides not matched to a gene: 4. Germline CDR1 is LGHNA and CDR2 is YNFKEQ. CDR3 in DNA: TGTGCCAGCAGCCACGTAAGCGGGGGGGCCTACAATGAGCAGTTCTTC. Translation gives CASSHVSGGAYNEQFF.

This clonotype occurred a few times. The chain is built from TRBV25-1 and TRBJ2-2; unclear D gene. From germline, CDR1 is MGHDK and CDR2 SYGVNS. V was shortened by 0 bases and J by 3 bases, with 14 bases between the two germline ends. This CDR3 is built from 17 residues. In DNA, the CDR3 is TGTGCCAGCAGTGAATATTTTCCCCAACGAGACACCGGGGAGCTGTTTTTT. The encoded protein is CASSEYFPQRDTGELFF.

In its sample, this clonotype was seen once. This chain connects TRBV29-1 to TRBJ1-2; 7 nucleotides match TRBD1. Trimming removed 2 bases from V and 7 bases from J; junction bases left unmatched: 13. Germline assignment: CDR1 SQVTM and CDR2 ANQGSEA. The CDR3 length is 15 residues. The CDR3 is CSVEPVGQVLGGYTF. The CDR3 coding sequence is TGCAGCGTTGAACCCGTTGGACAGGTTCTCGGTGGCTACACCTTC.

This clonotype was observed a handful of times. The rearrangement links TRBV5-1 to TRBJ2-1; the D is unclear. Germline assignment: CDR1 SGHRS and CDR2 YFSETQ. Trimming cost V 0 bases and J 7 bases, with 8 bases left between them. The CDR3 extends over 13 amino acids. The CDR3 DNA reads TGCGCCAGCAGCTTGGGTCACACAAATGAGCAGTTCTTC. Its translation is CASSLGHTNEQFF.

J is TRBJ2-1 and V is TRBV7-2, with 9 positions matching TRBD2. V lost 2 bases to trimming and J lost 10 bases; unmatched junction nucleotides: 9. The CDR3 sequence is 15 residues long. Germline loops: CDR1 SGHTA, CDR2 FQGNSA. The CDR3: CASSLRGGEANEQFF. The CDR3 DNA follows: TGTGCCAGCAGCTTACGCGGGGGGGAGGCTAACGAGCAGTTCTTC.

This clonotype appeared a few times. The chain is built from TRBV20-1 and TRBJ2-3, with D perhaps assigned TRBD1 or TRBD2 (7 bases each). The length of the CDR3 is 14 residues. Germline lookup yields CDR1 DFQATT and CDR2 SNEGSKA (reference sequence). CDR3 region: CSASGGGPTDTQYF. In DNA form, the CDR3 reads TGCAGCGCCTCAGGGGGGGGACCCACAGATACGCAGTATTTT.